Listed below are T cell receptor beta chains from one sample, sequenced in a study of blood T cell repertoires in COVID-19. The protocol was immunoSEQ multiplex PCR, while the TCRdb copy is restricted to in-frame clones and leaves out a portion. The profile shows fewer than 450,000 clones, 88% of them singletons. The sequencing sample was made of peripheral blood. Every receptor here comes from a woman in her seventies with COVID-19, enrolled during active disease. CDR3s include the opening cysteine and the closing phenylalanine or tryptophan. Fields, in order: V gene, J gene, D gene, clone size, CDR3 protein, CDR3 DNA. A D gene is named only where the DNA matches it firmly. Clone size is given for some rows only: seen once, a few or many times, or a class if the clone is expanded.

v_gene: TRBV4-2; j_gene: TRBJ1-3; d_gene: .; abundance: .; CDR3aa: CASSQDKDRIISGNTIYF; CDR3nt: TGTGCCAGCAGCCAAGATAAAGACAGAATTATCTCTGGAAACACCATATATTTT
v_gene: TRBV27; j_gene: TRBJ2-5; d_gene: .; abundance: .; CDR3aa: CASSLSRQAQETQYF; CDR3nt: TGTGCCAGCAGTTTATCCCGACAGGCACAAGAGACCCAGTACTTC
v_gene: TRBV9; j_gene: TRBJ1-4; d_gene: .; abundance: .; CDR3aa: CASSVGQLNEKLFF; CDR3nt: TGTGCCAGCAGCGTAGGACAGCTCAATGAAAAACTGTTTTTT
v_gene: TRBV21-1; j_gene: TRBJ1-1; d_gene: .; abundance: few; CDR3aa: CASSKVGAKNTEAFF; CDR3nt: TGTGCCAGCAGCAAAGTGGGGGCGAAGAACACTGAAGCTTTCTTT
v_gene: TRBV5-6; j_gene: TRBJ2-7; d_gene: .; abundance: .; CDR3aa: CASSLASLEQYF; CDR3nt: TGTGCCAGCAGCTTGGCCTCTTTGGAGCAGTACTTC
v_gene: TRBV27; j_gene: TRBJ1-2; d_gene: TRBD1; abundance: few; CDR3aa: CASSLRQGGFGYTF; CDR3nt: TGTGCCAGCAGTTTACGACAGGGCGGTTTTGGCTACACCTTC
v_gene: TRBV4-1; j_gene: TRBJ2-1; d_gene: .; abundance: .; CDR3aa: CASSQASKRGEQFF; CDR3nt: TGCGCCAGCAGCCAAGCCTCGAAGCGTGGTGAGCAGTTCTTC
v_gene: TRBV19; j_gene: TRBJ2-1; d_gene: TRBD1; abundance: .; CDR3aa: CASSMAPGQGRGQFF; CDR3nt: TGTGCCAGTAGTATGGCACCGGGACAGGGGAGGGGGCAGTTCTTC
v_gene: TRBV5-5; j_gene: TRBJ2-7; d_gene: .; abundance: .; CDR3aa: CASSWQGPEQYF; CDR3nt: TGTGCCAGCAGCTGGCAGGGGCCGGAGCAGTACTTC
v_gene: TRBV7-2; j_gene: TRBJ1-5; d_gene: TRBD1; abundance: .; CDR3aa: CASSDRDRGQPQHF; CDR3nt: TGTGCCAGCAGCGACCGGGACAGGGGACAGCCCCAGCATTTT
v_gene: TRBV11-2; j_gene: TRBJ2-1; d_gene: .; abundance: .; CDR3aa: CASSLATVYNEQFF; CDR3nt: TGTGCCAGCAGCTTAGCTACAGTTTACAATGAGCAGTTCTTC
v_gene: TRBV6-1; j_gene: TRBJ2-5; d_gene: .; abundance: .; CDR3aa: CASSEAPSGTQYF; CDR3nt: TGTGCCAGCAGTGAAGCGCCCTCCGGGACCCAGTACTTC
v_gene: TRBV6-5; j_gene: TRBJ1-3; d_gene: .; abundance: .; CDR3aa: CASFPDSNYGNTIYF; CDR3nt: TGTGCCAGTTTTCCGGACAGCAACTATGGAAACACCATATATTTT
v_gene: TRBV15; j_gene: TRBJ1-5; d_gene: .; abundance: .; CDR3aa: CATSRESCGNQPQHF; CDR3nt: TGTGCCACCAGCAGAGAGTCGTGCGGCAATCAGCCCCAGCATTTT
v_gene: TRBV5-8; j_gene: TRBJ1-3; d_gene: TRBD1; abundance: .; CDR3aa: CASSYNRGSGNTIYF; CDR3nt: TGTGCCAGCAGCTACAACAGGGGCTCTGGAAACACCATATATTTT
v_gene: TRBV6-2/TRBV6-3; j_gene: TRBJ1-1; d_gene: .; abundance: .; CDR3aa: CASSYPRGSQGNTEAFF; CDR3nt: TGTGCCAGCAGTTACCCTAGGGGGTCACAGGGGAACACTGAAGCTTTCTTT
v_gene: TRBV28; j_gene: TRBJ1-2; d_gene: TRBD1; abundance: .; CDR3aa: CASSLFGTGLQYGYTF; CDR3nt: TGTGCCAGCAGTTTATTCGGGACAGGGCTACAGTATGGCTACACCTTC
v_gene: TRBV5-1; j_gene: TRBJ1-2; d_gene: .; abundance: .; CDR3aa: CASSPGGADMGGYTF; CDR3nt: TGCGCCAGCAGCCCCGGGGGGGCAGATATGGGAGGCTACACCTTC
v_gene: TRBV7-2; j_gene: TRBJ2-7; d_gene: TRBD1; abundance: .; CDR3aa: CASSLEGTGRYEQYF; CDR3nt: TGTGCCAGCAGCTTAGAGGGGACAGGAAGATACGAGCAGTACTTC
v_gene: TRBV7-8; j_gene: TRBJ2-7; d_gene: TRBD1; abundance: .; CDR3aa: CASSLRQGGGLYEQYF; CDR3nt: TGTGCCAGCAGCCTGCGACAGGGGGGAGGTTTGTACGAGCAGTACTTC
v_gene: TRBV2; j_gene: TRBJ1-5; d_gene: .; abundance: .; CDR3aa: CASRVKTGPSNQPQHF; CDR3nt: TGTGCCAGCAGAGTAAAGACAGGACCCAGCAATCAGCCCCAGCATTTT
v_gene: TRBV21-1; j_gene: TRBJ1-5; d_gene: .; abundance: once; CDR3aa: CASSKALYRGAEYSNQPQHF; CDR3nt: TGTGCCAGCAGCAAAGCGCTTTATCGGGGAGCGGAATATAGCAATCAGCCCCAGCATTTT
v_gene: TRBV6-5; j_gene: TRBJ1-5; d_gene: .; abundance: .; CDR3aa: CASRREGAWQPQHF; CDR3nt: TGTGCCAGCCGAAGGGAGGGAGCGTGGCAGCCCCAGCATTTT
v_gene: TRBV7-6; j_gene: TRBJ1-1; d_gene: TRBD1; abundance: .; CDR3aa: CASSLVAGGLNTEAFF; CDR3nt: TGTGCCAGCAGCTTAGTAGCAGGGGGCCTAAACACTGAAGCTTTCTTT
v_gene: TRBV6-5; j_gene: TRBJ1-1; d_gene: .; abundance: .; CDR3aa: CASSYGQNTEAFF; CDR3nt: TGTGCCAGCAGTTACGGGCAGAACACTGAAGCTTTCTTT
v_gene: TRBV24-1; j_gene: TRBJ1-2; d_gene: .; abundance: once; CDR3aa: CATSETRGYGYTF; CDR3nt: TGTGCCACCAGTGAAACTCGGGGGTATGGCTACACCTTC